Detailed here is one TCR beta chain. CDR1 and CDR2 (germline): LNHDA, SQIVND (reference sequence). CDR3 length: 13 amino acids. This entry comes from a study of technical replicates of blood from a handful of donors. Produced via immunoSEQ multiplex PCR; TCRdb's table is partial and in-frame only. The sample records approximately 92,000 clones, 95% being singletons. The receptor's source is a human donor in good health. The sequenced sample was T cells isolated from PBMCs. V usage is TRBV19 and J usage is TRBJ1-5, with D uncertain. CDR3 DNA: TGTGCTAGTGCGGCAGAGAGCAATCAGCCCCAGCATTTT. Protein sequence: CASAAESNQPQHF. The full variable domain, in which reference TRBV19 and TRBJ1-5 provide the parts outside the CDR3, is DGGITQSPKYLFRKEGQNVTLSCEQNLNHDAMYWYRQDPGQGLRLIYYSQIVNDFQKGDIAEGYSVSREKKESFPLTVTSAQKNPTAFYLCASAAESNQPQHFGDGTRLSIL.